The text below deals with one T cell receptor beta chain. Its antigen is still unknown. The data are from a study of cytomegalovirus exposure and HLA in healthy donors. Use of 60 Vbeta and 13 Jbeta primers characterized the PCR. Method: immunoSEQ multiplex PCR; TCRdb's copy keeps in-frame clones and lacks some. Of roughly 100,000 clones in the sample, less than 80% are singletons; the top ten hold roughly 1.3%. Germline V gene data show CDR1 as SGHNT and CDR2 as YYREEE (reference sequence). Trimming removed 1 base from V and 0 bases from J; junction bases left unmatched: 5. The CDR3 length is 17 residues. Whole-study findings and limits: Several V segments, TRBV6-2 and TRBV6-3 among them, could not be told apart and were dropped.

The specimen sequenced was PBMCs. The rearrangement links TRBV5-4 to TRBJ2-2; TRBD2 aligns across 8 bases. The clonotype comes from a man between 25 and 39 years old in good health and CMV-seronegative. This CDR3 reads CASSLPSGGTNTGELFF. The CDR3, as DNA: TGTGCCAGCAGCTTGCCCAGCGGGGGTACGAACACCGGGGAGCTGTTTTTT.